The text below deals with one TCR beta chain. The CDR3 runs to 16 residues. V dropped 0 bases and J dropped 4; count of bases not matched to a gene: 6. Looked up from germline, CDR1 is MNHEY and CDR2 is SMNVEV (reference sequence). The source of the sample is a study of blood T cell repertoires in COVID-19. Produced via immunoSEQ multiplex PCR; TCRdb's table is partial and in-frame only. Of 150,000 to 170,000 clones in the sample, about 90% are singletons; the top ten hold around 0.55%. Source material: peripheral blood. The V call is TRBV27, the J call TRBJ2-5; 9 bases are a match to TRBD2. The receptor comes from a man aged 50-60 years with acute or convalescent COVID-19. The CDR3 bases are TGTGCCAGCAGTTTATCGGTAGCGGGAGCGGCAGAGACCCAGTACTTC. It is translated as CASSLSVAGAAETQYF.